These 7 T cell receptor beta chains were all obtained from the same sample, sequenced in a study of blood T cell repertoires in COVID-19. Profiled with immunoSEQ multiplex PCR; TCRdb holds only in-frame clones, not every one. The sample records about 430,000 clones, 70% to 90% being singletons. The sequenced material came from PBMCs or T cells enriched from blood (not recorded which). The source is a woman younger than 30 who had been exposed to COVID-19.

The genes are TRBV6-5 and TRBJ1-2, with TRBD1 matching over 7 bases. CDR1 MNHEY and CDR2 SVGAGI come from the germline V gene. V lost 5 bases and J lost 9; bases outside the gene matches: 9. The CDR3 consists of 13 residues. This CDR3 is CASSPGGLSSYTF. The CDR3 DNA reads TGTGCCAGCAGTCCAGGGGGGTTAAGTAGCTACACCTTC.

This rearrangement joins TRBV7-9 to TRBJ2-3, with TRBD1 identical over 7 bases. After removal of 1 base from V and 2 bases from J, the junction contained 3 bases not matched to a gene. This CDR3 is built from 15 residues. Per the germline V gene, CDR1 is SEHNR and CDR2 is FQNEAQ (reference sequence). CDR3 in amino acids: CASSLDRGVTDTQYF. DNA for the CDR3: TGTGCCAGCAGCTTAGACAGGGGTGTCACAGATACGCAGTATTTT.

The chain has TRBV11-2 and TRBJ2-7; TRBD2 might be the D (6 bases). Germline loops: CDR1 SGHAT, CDR2 FQNNGV. CDR3 length: 15 residues. Trimming removed 0 bases at V and 1 base at J, with 10 bases between. CDR3 DNA sequence: TGTGCCAGCAGCTTAGATCCGCGGGGTTCCTACGAGCAGTACTTC. This gives the protein CASSLDPRGSYEQYF.

This chain joins TRBV28 and TRBJ2-7, with 7 nucleotides matching TRBD1. The CDR3 has 18 amino acids. The germline gives CDR1 MDHEN, CDR2 SYDVKM. V trimming: 6 bases; J trimming: 1 base; junction bases outside the gene matches: 18. CDR3 DNA: TGTGCCAGCAGGCTTAAGAAGACAGGGATATGGCTTTCCTACGAGCAGTACTTC. Translated, it gives CASRLKKTGIWLSYEQYF. The full variable domain, its missing parts supplied by reference TRBV28 and TRBJ2-7, is DVKVTQSSRYLVKRTGEKVFLECVQDMDHENMFWYRQDPGLGLRLIYFSYDVKMKEKGDIPEGYSVSREKKERFSLILESASTNQTSMYLCASRLKKTGIWLSYEQYFGPGTRLTVT.

The chain has TRBV28 and TRBJ1-1; possible D gene TRBD1, 6 bases. V lost 7 bases to trimming and J lost 0 bases, with 15 bases between them. The CDR3 extends over 15 amino acids. From germline, CDR1 is MDHEN and CDR2 SYDVKM. CDR3 sequence reads: CASKSGAGVNTEAFF. As DNA, the CDR3 is TGTGCCAGCAAATCAGGGGCAGGAGTGAACACTGAAGCTTTCTTT.

The chain uses TRBV18 and TRBJ2-3; TRBD2 might be the D (5 bases). This CDR3 comprises 14 residues. Germline CDR1 reads KGHSH; CDR2 reads LQKENI. Trimming shortened V by 3 bases and J by 2 bases, and 9 bases separated the two germline ends. The chain's CDR3 is CASSPSGITDTQYF. CDR3 DNA sequence: TGTGCCAGCTCACCGTCGGGGATCACAGATACGCAGTATTTT.

This clone occurred once. The chain links TRBV7-2 to TRBJ2-1, with a possible D match to TRBD1 (6 bases). Germline V gene data show CDR1 as SGHTA and CDR2 as FQGNSA. Trimming cost V 1 base and J 9 bases, with 19 bases left between them. CDR3 length equals 16 residues. The DNA for the CDR3 is TGTGCCAGCAGCTTAGAGGGGTGGCATCAGGGGAGTGAGCAGTTCTTC. Protein product: CASSLEGWHQGSEQFF.